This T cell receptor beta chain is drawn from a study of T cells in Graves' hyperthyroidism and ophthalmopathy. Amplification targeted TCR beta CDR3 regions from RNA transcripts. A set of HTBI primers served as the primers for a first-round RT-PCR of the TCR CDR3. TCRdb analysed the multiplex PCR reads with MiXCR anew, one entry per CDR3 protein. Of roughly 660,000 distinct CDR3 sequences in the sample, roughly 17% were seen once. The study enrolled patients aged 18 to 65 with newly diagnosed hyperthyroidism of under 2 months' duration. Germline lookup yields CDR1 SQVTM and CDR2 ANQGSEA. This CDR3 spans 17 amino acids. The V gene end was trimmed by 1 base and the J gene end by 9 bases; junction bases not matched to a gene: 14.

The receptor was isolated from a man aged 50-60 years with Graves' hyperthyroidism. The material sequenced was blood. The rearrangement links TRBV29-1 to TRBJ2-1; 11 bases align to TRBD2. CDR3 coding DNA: TGCAGCGTTGAAGGGTGGCTAGCGGGGGGCCTTCGGGGTGAGCAGTTCTTC. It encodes CSVEGWLAGGLRGEQFF.